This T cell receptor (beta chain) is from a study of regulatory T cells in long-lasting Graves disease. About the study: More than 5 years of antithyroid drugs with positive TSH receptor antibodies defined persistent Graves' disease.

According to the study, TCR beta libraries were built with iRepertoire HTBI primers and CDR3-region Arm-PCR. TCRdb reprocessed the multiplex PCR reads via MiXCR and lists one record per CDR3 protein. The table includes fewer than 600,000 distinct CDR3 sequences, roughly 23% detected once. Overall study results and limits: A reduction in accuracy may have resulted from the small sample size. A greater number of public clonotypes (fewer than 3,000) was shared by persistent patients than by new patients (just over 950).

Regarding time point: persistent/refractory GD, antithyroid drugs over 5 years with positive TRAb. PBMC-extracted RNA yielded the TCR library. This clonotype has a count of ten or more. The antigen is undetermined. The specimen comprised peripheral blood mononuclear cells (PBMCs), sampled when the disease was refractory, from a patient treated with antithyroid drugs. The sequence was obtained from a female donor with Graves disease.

The CDR3 DNA follows: TGCAGTGCTAGTACATCGAGGGCGGGGAATAAAGAGACCCAGTACTTC. It specifies CSASTSRAGNKETQYF. This chain joins TRBV20-1 and TRBJ2-5; TRBD2 might be the D (6 bases). Germline CDR1 and CDR2: DFQATT and SNEGSKA (reference sequence). This CDR3 has 16 amino acids. Trimming took off 3 bases at V and 3 bases at J, with 20 bases between the two ends.